This entry features one T cell receptor (beta chain) sequence. Antigen: not known. This CDR3 comprises 13 residues. Germline lookup yields CDR1 GTSNPN and CDR2 SVGIG (reference sequence). V lost 4 bases and J 4 bases, leaving 10 bases between the germline ends. This sample is part of a study of OX40 agonist ivuxolimab in advanced cancers. About the research overall: Under the entry rules, prior anti-PD-1, anti-PD-L1 or anti-CTLA-4 therapy was allowed, and about 40% had some.

Study results and limitations: At 0.1 to 3.0 mg/kg and by week 6, CD4+ and CD8+ T cells in the blood had expanded clonally.

The method was immunoSEQ multiplex PCR; TCRdb's version includes in-frame clones alone and lacks a portion of them. The sample shows more than 35,000 clones, around 80% of them seen only once. The TCR sequence derives from an adult with an advanced solid tumor such as melanoma, head and neck, liver or kidney cancer. The V gene is TRBV30, the J gene TRBJ2-2; D ambiguous. The sequenced sample was CD4+ or CD8+ T cells sorted from blood, obtained in a trial of the OX40 agonist ivuxolimab. The CDR3 bases are TGTGCCTGGAATCGAGTGGCCACCGGGGAGCTGTTTTTT. Encoded protein: CAWNRVATGELFF.